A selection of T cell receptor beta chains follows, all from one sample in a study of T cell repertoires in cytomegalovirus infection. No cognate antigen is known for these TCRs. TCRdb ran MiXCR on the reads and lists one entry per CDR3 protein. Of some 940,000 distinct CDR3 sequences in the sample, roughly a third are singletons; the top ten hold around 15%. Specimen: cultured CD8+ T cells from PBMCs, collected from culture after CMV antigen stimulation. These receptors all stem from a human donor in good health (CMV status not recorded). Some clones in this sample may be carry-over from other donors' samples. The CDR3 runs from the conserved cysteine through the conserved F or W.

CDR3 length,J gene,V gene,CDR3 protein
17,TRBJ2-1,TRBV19,CASSPRGGRGQDNEQFF
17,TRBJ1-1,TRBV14,CASSQWGGLPQGTEAFF
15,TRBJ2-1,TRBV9,CASSVAGQGGNEQFF
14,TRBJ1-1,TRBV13,CASTLGGGNTEAFF
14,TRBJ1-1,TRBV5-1,CASSEGHMNTEAFF
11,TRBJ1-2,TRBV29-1,CSVEGGDGYTF
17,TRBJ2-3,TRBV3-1,CASSVSEAGLDTDTQYF
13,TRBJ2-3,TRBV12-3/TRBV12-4,CASTATGADTQYF
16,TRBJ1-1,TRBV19,CASSIAGLGRRAEAFF
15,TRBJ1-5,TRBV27,CATRMRQENNQPQHF
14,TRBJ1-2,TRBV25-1,CASSEWGRGDGYTF
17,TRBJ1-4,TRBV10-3,CAISNGQGIATNEKLFF
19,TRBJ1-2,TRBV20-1,CSARDGGLGLGGNKGGYTF
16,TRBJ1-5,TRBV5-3,CASSLEPGLSNQPQHF
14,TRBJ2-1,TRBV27,CASRDPGHYNEQFF
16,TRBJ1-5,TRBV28,CASSLERAPSNQPQHF
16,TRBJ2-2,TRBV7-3,CASSLGGGVHTGELFF
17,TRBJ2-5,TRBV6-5,CASRGGDSQAPLETQYF
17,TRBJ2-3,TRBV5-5,CASSVPGMAGGTDTQYF
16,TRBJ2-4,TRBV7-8,CASSLERGGRTNIQYF
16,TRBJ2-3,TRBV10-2,CASSESFPGATDTQYF
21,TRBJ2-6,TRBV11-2,CASSLTRVGVAGNSGANVLTF
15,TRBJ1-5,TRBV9,CASSVGQHSNQPQHF
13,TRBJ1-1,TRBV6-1,CASTRDTYTEAFF
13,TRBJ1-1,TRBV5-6,CASSLEPATEAFF
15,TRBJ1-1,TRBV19,CASSLSTGGNTEAFF
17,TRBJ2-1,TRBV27,CASSHFLGVPPLNEQFF
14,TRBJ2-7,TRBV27,CASSSTGLVYEQYF
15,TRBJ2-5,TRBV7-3,CASSLPPTGGETQYF
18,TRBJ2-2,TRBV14,CASSQDWGTGLNTGELFF
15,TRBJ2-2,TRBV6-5,CASSYYGGNTGELFF
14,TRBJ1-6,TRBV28,CASSFVQGNSPLHF
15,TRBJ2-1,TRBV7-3,CASSLGTAIYNEQFF
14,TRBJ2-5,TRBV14,CASSLRTAYPTQYF
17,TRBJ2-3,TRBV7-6,CASSFFGLAGVTDTQYF
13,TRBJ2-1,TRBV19,CASSITSFHEQFF
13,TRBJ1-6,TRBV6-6,CASNDRSNSPLHF
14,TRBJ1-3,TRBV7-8,CASSPDRVGNTIYF
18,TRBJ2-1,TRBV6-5,CASRLAGESLGPGNEQFF
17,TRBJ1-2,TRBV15,CATSREAYEGPLFGYTF
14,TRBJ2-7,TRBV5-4,CASSLRLAGNEQYF
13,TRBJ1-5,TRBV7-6,CASSSLGHQPQHF
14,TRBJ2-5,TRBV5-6,CASSWRVPQETQYF
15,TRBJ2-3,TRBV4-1,CASSQGERSTDTQYF
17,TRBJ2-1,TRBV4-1,CASSPITGDNPYNEQFF
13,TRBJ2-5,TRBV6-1,CASSEPRPPGQYF